The T cell receptor (beta chain) under discussion was sequenced for a study of OX40 agonist ivuxolimab in advanced cancers. In the study overall: The patients' treatment was ivuxolimab, an agonistic anti-OX40 (CD134) antibody. Head and neck, renal cell, melanoma or hepatocellular carcinoma were the cancers that dose-escalation patients had.

This CDR3 is 16 amino acids long. V shed 0 bases and J 7 bases; nucleotides not matched to a gene: 5. Germline V lookup: CDR1 MNHNS, CDR2 SASEGT. About this clone: The antigen is not known.

Using immunoSEQ multiplex PCR, the repertoire was profiled, and TCRdb retains in-frame clones only, with some absent. There are approximately 70,000 clones in the sample; 86% occur only once, and under 3.5% lies in the top ten. Study-wide results and caveats: In general, CD8+ T cells held more expanded clones than CD4+ did, on average. Antigen specificity remained undetermined for the expanded peripheral T cells.

The sample here was CD4+ or CD8+ T cells sorted from blood, taken in a trial of the OX40 agonist ivuxolimab. This receptor was identified in an adult with an advanced solid tumor such as melanoma, head and neck, liver or kidney cancer. The V and J genes are TRBV6-1 and TRBJ1-6; 8 positions match TRBD1. The CDR3 reads CASSEAGNRGNSPLHF. The CDR3, as DNA: TGTGCCAGCAGTGAAGCAGGAAACAGGGGGAATTCACCCCTCCACTTT.